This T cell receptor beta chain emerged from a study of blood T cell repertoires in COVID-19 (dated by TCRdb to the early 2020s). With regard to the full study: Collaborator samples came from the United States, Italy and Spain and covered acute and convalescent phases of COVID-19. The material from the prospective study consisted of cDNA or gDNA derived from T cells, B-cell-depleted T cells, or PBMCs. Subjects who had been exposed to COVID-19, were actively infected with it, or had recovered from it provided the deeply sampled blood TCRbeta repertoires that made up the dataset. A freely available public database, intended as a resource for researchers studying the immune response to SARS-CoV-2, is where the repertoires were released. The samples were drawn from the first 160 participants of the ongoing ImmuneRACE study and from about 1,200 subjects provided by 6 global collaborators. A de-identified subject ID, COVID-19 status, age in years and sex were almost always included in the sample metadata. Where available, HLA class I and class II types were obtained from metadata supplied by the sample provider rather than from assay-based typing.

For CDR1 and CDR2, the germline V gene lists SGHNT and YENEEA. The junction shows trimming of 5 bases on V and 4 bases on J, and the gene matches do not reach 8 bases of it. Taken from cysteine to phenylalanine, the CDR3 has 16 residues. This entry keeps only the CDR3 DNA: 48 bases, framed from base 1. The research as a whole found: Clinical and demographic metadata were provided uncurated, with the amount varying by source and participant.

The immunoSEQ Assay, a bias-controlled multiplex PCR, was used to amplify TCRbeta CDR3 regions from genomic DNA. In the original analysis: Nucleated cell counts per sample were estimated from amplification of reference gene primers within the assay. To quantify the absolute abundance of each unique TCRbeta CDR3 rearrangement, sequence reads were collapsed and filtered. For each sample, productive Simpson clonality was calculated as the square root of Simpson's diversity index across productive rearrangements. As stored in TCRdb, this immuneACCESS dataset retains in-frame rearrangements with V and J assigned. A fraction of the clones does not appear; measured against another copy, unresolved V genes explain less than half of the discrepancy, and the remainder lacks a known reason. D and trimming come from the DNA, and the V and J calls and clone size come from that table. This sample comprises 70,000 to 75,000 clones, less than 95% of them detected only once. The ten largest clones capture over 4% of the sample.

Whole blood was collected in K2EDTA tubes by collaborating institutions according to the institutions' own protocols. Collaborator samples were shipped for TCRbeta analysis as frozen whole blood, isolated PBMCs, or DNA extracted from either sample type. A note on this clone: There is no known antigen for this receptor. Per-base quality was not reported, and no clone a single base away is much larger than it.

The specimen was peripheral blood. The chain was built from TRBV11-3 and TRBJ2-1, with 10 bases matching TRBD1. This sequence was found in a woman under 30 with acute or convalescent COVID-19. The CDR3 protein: CASSKTGTGAYNEQFF. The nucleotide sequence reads TGTGCCAGCAGCAAAACCGGGACAGGGGCTTACAATGAGCAGTTCTTC.